The present TCR beta chain was sequenced within a study of molecular identifiers for immune sequencing clone quantification listed by TCRdb under 2018. About the full investigation: For a replicate experiment, RNA from around 20,000 or 100,000 naive CD8 T cells was divided into five aliquots, of which four were sequenced. This methods study benchmarked molecular-identifier clustering-based TCR repertoire sequencing (MIDCIRS) and TCR RNA copy counting, using CD8 T cells to do so. The research as a whole found: The sizes of highly expanded clones could end up underestimated when identical TCR molecules share a barcode. A single cell's worth of spiked-in Jurkat TCR RNA was reported detectable even among 900,000 to 1,000,000 naive CD8 T cells. The naive libraries included spiked-in Jurkat TCR RNA (10 copies' worth), and this Jurkat TCR RNA is not part of the donor repertoire. Clones above 20 RNA copies held over 98% of molecules in CMV-specific effector cells but under 1% in naive cells. When barcode sub-clustering was not used, chimeric consensus sequences inflated TCR diversity, with chimeras reaching as high as 47%. Modeling gave about three recovered TCR RNA copies per cell versus around 10 by digital PCR, implying approximately 30% capture efficiency.

Libraries of naive CD8 T cells were built from anywhere between roughly 17,000 and 1,100,000 sorted cells, with 10%, 30% or 50% of the purified RNA used. On a BD FACSAria II, naive CD8 T cells were FACS-sorted as CD8+CD4-CCR7+CD45RA+ and collected into RLT Plus buffer. To test detection sensitivity, Jurkat RNA equal to ten TCR copies was added to samples of about 20,000-1,100,000 naive CD8 T cells. Enrichment of CD8 T cells was performed with RosetteSep CD8+ T Cell Enrichment Cocktail and Ficoll-Paque, after which ACK red cell lysis was carried out. This clonotype was recorded only once. This clone's antigen is unknown. A junction boundary mismatches the germline segment, possibly from a read error. The CDR3 sequence holds 14 residues, the cysteine and phenylalanine included. Only CDR3 DNA remains: 42 bases, in frame from the first base. From the germline V gene, CDR1 is MDHEN and CDR2 is SYDVKM. Library construction relied on PCR. Sequenced using an Illumina HiSeq 4000. Preparation of bulk TCR libraries followed a previously described approach, with the TCR primers listed in Table S5. The Qiagen AllPrep DNA/RNA kit was used to purify total RNA. Before any analysis, reads coming from multiple sequencing runs of the same library were combined into one pool. The study's own analysis went as follows. Only reads with exact TCR constant sequence were kept, trimmed to 150 nt, and grouped by their 12-nt molecular barcodes. Reads in each barcode group were sub-clustered using a 15% Levenshtein threshold, and a quality-weighted consensus sequence was built for each RNA molecule. Non-functional sequences were discarded, and so were lower-count sequences lying one edit away from another sequence. Barcode sub-clusters with fewer than 20% of the maximum read count were removed, based on fitting two negative binomial distributions. Using fastp at Q25 and MiXCR, TCRdb reprocessed the public reads and kept productive beta chains. A single entry per CDR3 protein holds the most common genes and DNA from its merged rows. The V and J calls and clone size are TCRdb's, not the authors'. Within this sample are about 35,000 distinct CDR3 sequences, with about 19% of them counted one time only. The ten largest make up about 1% of the sample.

The chain is encoded by TRBV28 joined to TRBJ2-1; the D segment could be TRBD1, given 6 matching bases. This TCR derives from a human donor in good health. Some libraries in this study had Jurkat cell RNA spiked in. The sequencing input was naive CD8+ T cells from blood, with Jurkat cell RNA spiked in. This sample's cell subset or site label indicates: FACS-sorted CD8+CD4-CCR7+CD45RA+ naive T cells. The CDR3 corresponds to CASSPGTTYSEQFF. The nucleotides read TGTGCCAGCAGCCCCGGGACAACTTACAGTGAGCAGTTCTTC.